This T cell receptor (beta chain) was sequenced during a study of a mutant IDH1 vaccine in newly diagnosed glioma. For the study at large: The timing of visit V12 was week 35, and that of visit V13 was week 47.

Data came from immunoSEQ multiplex PCR; TCRdb stores just in-frame clones and leaves some out. Seen here are about 68,000 clones, around 82% observed once, and the top ten hold 9.5% to 15%. In the case of this clone: Antigen unknown.

Time point defined: week 35, safety follow-up. All doses held 300 ug of mutant IDH1 20-mer peptide, with topical imiquimod. The CDR3 totals 13 residues. V lost 3 bases and J lost 5, with 11 bases in between. Germline V gives CDR1 SEHNR, CDR2 FQNEAQ (reference sequence). The chain has TRBV7-9 and TRBJ2-7; D may be TRBD2 (6 bases). Sequenced here: PBMCs, sampled from a glioma patient whose treatment included an IDH1 peptide vaccine. The TCR originated in a man younger than 35 with glioma. The CDR3 spells CASSFSGFNEQYF. CDR3 sequence (DNA): TGTGCCAGCAGCTTTAGCGGTTTCAACGAGCAGTACTTC.